A single sample is the source of the 10 T cell receptor beta chains below, sequenced in a study of cytomegalovirus exposure and HLA in healthy donors. PCR used 60 Vbeta primers and 13 Jbeta primers. The repertoire was sequenced with immunoSEQ multiplex PCR; TCRdb's copy has only in-frame clones and lacks some. The sample holds 110,000 to 150,000 clones. Material: PBMCs. The receptors originated from a woman in her late teens or twenties in good health and CMV-seronegative.

The CDR3 region is CASSYSGQGKETQYF. The CDR3 nucleotides are TGTGCCAGCAGTTACTCGGGACAGGGGAAAGAGACCCAGTACTTC. The J gene is TRBJ2-5, the V gene TRBV6-5; 10 bases are shared with TRBD1. The ends lost 0 bases at V and 3 bases at J; junction bases unmatched: 1. The germline V gene encodes CDR1 MNHEY and CDR2 SVGAGI. The CDR3 sequence is 15 residues long.

The rearrangement joins TRBV30 to TRBJ2-6, with a possible D match to TRBD2 (6 bases). The length of the CDR3 is 17 residues. The V and J ends lost 4 bases and 0 bases respectively, with 16 bases between them. CDR1 is GTSNPN, CDR2 SVGIG, per germline (reference sequence). The CDR3 protein is CAWNGGNFLSGANVLTF. The CDR3, as DNA: TGTGCCTGGAATGGAGGGAACTTCCTCTCTGGGGCCAACGTCCTGACTTTC.

The gene calls are TRBV21-1 and TRBJ1-4; the table's D gene call, TRBD1, was not cross checked with the DNA. TRBV21-1 is a known pseudogene. CDR3 length: 18 residues. The CDR3 loop is CASSKPDTGSATNEKLFF. The CDR3 DNA is TGTGCCAGCAGCAAGCCGGACACAGGGTCTGCAACTAATGAAAAACTGTTTTTT.

The chain carries TRBV7-9 and TRBJ2-7; TRBD2 aligns across 10 bases. The germline V gene encodes CDR1 SEHNR and CDR2 FQNEAQ (reference sequence). The CDR3 has 15 residues. The V gene end was trimmed by 5 bases and the J gene end by 7 bases; junction bases not matched to a gene: 11. CDR3 amino acids: CASSPSTLAGEEQYF. The DNA of the CDR3 is TGTGCCAGCAGCCCAAGCACTCTAGCGGGGGAAGAGCAGTACTTC.

The chain has TRBV28 and TRBJ1-1; D is possibly TRBD1 (6 bases). The CDR3 extends over 15 amino acids. Trimming shortened V by 8 bases and J by 0 bases, and 16 bases separated the two germline ends. The germline V gene has CDR1 MDHEN and CDR2 SYDVKM. The CDR3 region is CASQAGGQMNTEAFF. CDR3 nucleotide sequence: TGTGCCAGCCAGGCGGGGGGGCAAATGAACACTGAAGCTTTCTTT.

The J gene is TRBJ1-1, the V gene TRBV18; 10 bases are shared with TRBD1. V trimming: 3 bases; J trimming: 8 bases; junction bases outside the gene matches: 9. The CDR3 loop spans 15 amino acids. The germline gives CDR1 KGHSH, CDR2 LQKENI. CDR3 in amino acids: CASSPFGTGAEEAFF. The CDR3 nucleotides are TGTGCCAGCTCACCTTTCGGGACAGGGGCCGAAGAAGCTTTCTTT. The variable domain in full, with the rest retrieved from reference TRBV18 and TRBJ1-1, is NAGVMQNPRHLVRRRGQEARLRCSPMKGHSHVYWYRQLPEEGLKFMVYLQKENIIDESGMPKERFSAEFPKEGPSILRIQQVVRGDSAAYFCASSPFGTGAEEAFFGQGTRLTVV.

The chain employs TRBV7-8 and TRBJ1-2, with a tentative D call TRBD1 (5 bases). The V gene lost 1 base and the J gene lost 4 bases, with 10 bases spanning the gap. The CDR3 spans 14 residues. Germline CDR1 is SGHVS and CDR2 is FQNEAQ. The CDR3, as DNA: TGTGCCAGCAGCTTAGTTCAGGGTGGCTATGGCTACACCTTC. Translating it yields CASSLVQGGYGYTF.

V usage is TRBV2 and J usage is TRBJ2-7; TRBD2 matches at 8 bases. CDR3 length: 15 residues. The J segment lost 0 bases and the V segment lost 6 bases, leaving 7 bases of the junction unmatched. From germline, CDR1 is SNHLY and CDR2 FYNNEI. For the CDR3, the DNA is TGTGCCAGCAGCGCACTAGCGGCGAGCTCCTACGAGCAGTACTTC. Amino acid sequence: CASSALAASSYEQYF.

CDR3 DNA: TGTGCCAGCAGCTTAAATGGACAGGGGGCGCGGGGCTACACCTTC. This codes for CASSLNGQGARGYTF. The rearrangement uses TRBV6-5 and TRBJ1-2, with 11 bases identical to TRBD1. The V segment lost 6 bases and the J segment 8 bases; nucleotides outside the gene matches: 11. CDR1 MNHEY and CDR2 SVGAGI come from the germline V gene. The CDR3 runs to 15 residues.

The genes are TRBV6-1 and TRBJ2-3; D is possibly TRBD2 (6 bases). The CDR3 totals 17 residues. V lost 4 bases, J lost 0 bases, and 17 bases lay in between. Germline V gene sequence: CDR1 MNHNS, CDR2 SASEGT. The DNA for the CDR3 is TGTGCCAGCAGTGTAGTCAGTCAAGCGGGCAGCACAGATACGCAGTATTTT. Translated: CASSVVSQAGSTDTQYF.